This TCR beta chain was captured in a study of blood T cell repertoires in COVID-19. This clone appeared once. Study processing details: Estimation of nucleated cell counts was performed using reference gene primer amplification. TCRdb's table, derived via immunoSEQ multiplex PCR, lists solely in-frame clones and lacks some. V and J calls and clone size follow that table, whereas D and trimming were derived from the DNA. Seen here are just over 250,000 clones, about 86% observed once, and the top ten hold around 3.9%. The germline V and J ends were trimmed by 0 bases and 0 bases, with 9 bases remaining between them. CDR1 MNHNS and CDR2 SASEGT come from the germline V gene. The CDR3 totals 16 residues.

The TCR originated in a man aged 25 to 40 with acute COVID-19. Sequencing was carried out using PBMCs or T cells enriched from blood (not recorded which). This chain joins TRBV6-1 and TRBJ2-4; D possibly corresponds to TRBD1 (6 bases). The CDR3 sequence is CASSEAWTVAKNIQYF. DNA for the CDR3: TGTGCCAGCAGTGAAGCATGGACAGTAGCCAAAAACATTCAGTACTTC.